What follows are 26 T cell receptor beta chains derived from one specimen sequenced in a study of blood T cell repertoires in COVID-19. Clones were read by immunoSEQ multiplex PCR, and TCRdb kept only the in-frame ones, dropping some. The repertoire includes just under 350,000 clones, 88% of them detected once, and 6% to 8.5% sits in the top ten. The sample was peripheral blood. These receptors were taken from a woman in her seventies with COVID-19, enrolled during active disease.

The chain links TRBV9 to TRBJ1-1, with D uncertain. Trimming took 4 bases from V and 3 from J, leaving 10 bases between them. Germline CDR1 and CDR2: SGDLS and YYNGEE. The CDR3 length is 13 residues. CDR3 amino acids: CASSTQSDTEAFF. In nucleotides, the CDR3 is TGTGCCAGCAGCACTCAATCCGACACTGAAGCTTTCTTT.

This clone was detected only a few times. The chain employs TRBV19 and TRBJ1-2; TRBD1 aligns across 10 bases. V lost 5 bases and J lost 7; bases outside the gene matches: 10. The CDR3 has 15 amino acids. Per the germline V gene, CDR1 is LNHDA and CDR2 is SQIVND (reference sequence). DNA for the CDR3: TGTGCCAGTAGTTCCTCCGGGACAGGGGTAGGTGGCTACACCTTC. Amino acid sequence: CASSSSGTGVGGYTF.

The gene calls are TRBV5-1 and TRBJ2-7; D is perhaps TRBD2 (6 bases). Looked up from germline, CDR1 is SGHRS and CDR2 is YFSETQ. CDR3 size: 17 residues. Deletions cut 3 bases from V and 5 bases from J, with 24 bases between. CDR3 coding DNA: TGCGCCAGCAGCTGGCGGGCCCAAGGAGGGGACTTTGACGAGCAGTACTTC. Protein: CASSWRAQGGDFDEQYF.

This clone was counted a few times. This chain links TRBV18 with TRBJ1-6; TRBD1 agrees at 9 bases. Germline V gene data show CDR1 as KGHSH and CDR2 as LQKENI. After removal of 6 bases from V and 8 bases from J, the junction contained 8 bases not matched to a gene. The CDR3 has 15 amino acids. As DNA, the CDR3 is TGTGCCAGCTCGCCGGAGTGGACAGGGGATTCACCCCTCCACTTT. This encodes CASSPEWTGDSPLHF. The full variable domain, in which reference TRBV18 and TRBJ1-6 provide the parts outside the CDR3, is NAGVMQNPRHLVRRRGQEARLRCSPMKGHSHVYWYRQLPEEGLKFMVYLQKENIIDESGMPKERFSAEFPKEGPSILRIQQVVRGDSAAYFCASSPEWTGDSPLHFGNGTRLTVT.

This clone was seen more than once but under ten times. CDR3 DNA: TGTGCCAGCAGCTCAGGGCCCCTTAACTATGGCTACACCTTC. Amino acids: CASSSGPLNYGYTF. V is TRBV28 and J is TRBJ1-2; D may be TRBD1 (5 bases). V gave up 6 bases and J gave up 1 base, with 12 bases separating them. The CDR3 sequence is 14 residues long. Germline V CDR1 and CDR2: MDHEN, SYDVKM.

This chain links TRBV6-5 with TRBJ2-5, with TRBD1 matching over 7 bases. Germline V gene data show CDR1 as MNHEY and CDR2 as SVGAGI. The CDR3 extends over 14 amino acids. V lost 0 bases to trimming and J lost 5 bases; unmatched junction nucleotides: 3. CDR3 DNA sequence: TGTGCCAGCAGTTACTCTTCCAGGGGGGAGACCCAGTACTTC. Encoded protein: CASSYSSRGETQYF.

The chain employs TRBV9 and TRBJ1-2; 10 nucleotides match TRBD1. Germline CDR1 is SGDLS and CDR2 is YYNGEE. J was trimmed by 9 bases and V by 4 bases; bases with no gene match: 9. The CDR3 is 14 amino acids. CDR3 sequence (DNA): TGTGCCAGCAGCCCCGAGGACAGGGGGAAAAGCTACACCTTC. Translated, it gives CASSPEDRGKSYTF.

The rearrangement links TRBV4-3 to TRBJ2-7; TRBD1 agrees at 10 bases. In germline, CDR1 is LGHNA, CDR2 YSLEER. The CDR3 covers 14 residues. V lost 0 bases to trimming and J lost 6 bases; unmatched junction nucleotides: 2. The CDR3 here is CASSQDDRGREQYF. The CDR3, as DNA: TGCGCCAGCAGCCAAGATGACAGGGGGCGCGAGCAGTACTTC.

V and J are TRBV2 and TRBJ1-3; D call uncertain. The CDR3 loop spans 14 amino acids. Germline V CDR1 and CDR2: SNHLY, FYNNEI. Trimming removed 6 bases at V and 0 bases at J, with 9 bases between. This chain's CDR3 is CASRSTTSGNTIYF. As DNA, the CDR3 is TGTGCCAGCAGGTCGACTACCTCTGGAAACACCATATATTTT.

The table lists this clone with a count of one. The chain employs TRBV13 and TRBJ2-1, with 7 bases identical to TRBD2. This CDR3 is 16 amino acids long. With V trimmed by 5 bases and J by 4 bases, 11 bases remained unmatched. Looked up from germline, CDR1 is PRHDT and CDR2 is FYEKMQ (reference sequence). In nucleotides, the CDR3 is TGTGCCAGCAGCAACTACGTAGAGCGGGGTTACAATGAGCAGTTCTTC. Protein sequence: CASSNYVERGYNEQFF.

The V and J genes are TRBV15 and TRBJ1-3; 10 bases align to TRBD1. The V gene's germline CDR1 is LNHNV and CDR2 YYDKDF (reference sequence). The CDR3 is 17 residues long. Trimming took 3 bases from V and 1 from J; bases not matched to a gene: 6. The CDR3 sequence is CATSRVTGGISGNTIYF. The CDR3 bases are TGTGCCACCAGCAGGGTGACAGGGGGCATATCTGGAAACACCATATATTTT. Using reference TRBV15 and TRBJ1-3 for the parts outside the CDR3, the full variable domain is DAMVIQNPRYQVTQFGKPVTLSCSQTLNHNVMYWYQQKSSQAPKLLFHYYDKDFNNEADTPDNFQSRRPNTSFCFLDIRSPGLGDTAMYLCATSRVTGGISGNTIYFGEGSWLTVV.

The chain is built from TRBV7-2 and TRBJ2-5; D unclear. V was clipped by 0 bases and J by 3 bases, with 11 bases between them. The CDR3 is 15 amino acids. Germline values: CDR1 SGHTA, CDR2 FQGNSA. The CDR3: CASSLAHSTEETQYF. Written as DNA, the CDR3 is TGTGCCAGCAGCTTAGCGCACTCCACCGAAGAGACCCAGTACTTC.

The chain combines TRBV19 with TRBJ2-5; TRBD1 matches at 10 bases. Germline V lookup: CDR1 LNHDA, CDR2 SQIVND (reference sequence). J was trimmed by 5 bases and V by 4 bases; bases with no gene match: 7. This CDR3 is 15 amino acids long. CDR3 sequence (DNA): TGTGCCAGTAGTAGAGGGACAGGGGTCGTTGAGACCCAGTACTTC. It is translated as CASSRGTGVVETQYF.

The CDR3 DNA is TGTGCCAGCAGTTTAAGCGGCATCTCCTACGAGCAGTACTTC. It codes for CASSLSGISYEQYF. This rearrangement joins TRBV27 to TRBJ2-7, with D possibly TRBD2 on 5 matching bases. The CDR3 has 14 amino acids. Germline V gene sequence: CDR1 MNHEY, CDR2 SMNVEV (reference sequence). Trimming shortened V by 2 bases and J by 0 bases, and 8 bases separated the two germline ends.

This clone was counted between two and nine times. The chain joins TRBV19 to TRBJ2-7, with D possibly TRBD1 on 5 matching bases. The CDR3 covers 12 residues. CDR1 LNHDA and CDR2 SQIVND come from the germline V gene (reference sequence). V lost 8 bases and J 0 bases, leaving 8 bases between the germline ends. CDR3: CASGADSYEQYF. DNA of the CDR3: TGTGCCAGTGGGGCCGACTCCTACGAGCAGTACTTC. Based on the CDR3 plus reference TRBV19 and TRBJ2-7, the full variable domain is DGGITQSPKYLFRKEGQNVTLSCEQNLNHDAMYWYRQDPGQGLRLIYYSQIVNDFQKGDIAEGYSVSREKKESFPLTVTSAQKNPTAFYLCASGADSYEQYFGPGTRLTVT.

This chain uses TRBV5-4 with TRBJ1-6; 7 bases are shared with TRBD1. Trimming cost V 0 bases and J 7 bases; bases outside gene matches: 13. The germline V gene encodes CDR1 SGHNT and CDR2 YYREEE (reference sequence). This CDR3 region has 18 residues. CDR3 sequence: CASSLGRQGAVGNSPLHF. The CDR3 DNA reads as TGTGCCAGCAGCTTGGGGAGACAGGGAGCGGTCGGGAATTCACCCCTCCACTTT.

This chain joins TRBV27 and TRBJ1-3; no definite D call. The CDR3 sequence is 13 residues long. Deletions cut 8 bases from V and 7 bases from J, with 15 bases between. Germline V gene data show CDR1 as MNHEY and CDR2 as SMNVEV (reference sequence). The CDR3, as DNA: TGTGCCAGCGGAGATACCCTGGGTAACACCATATATTTT. Protein sequence: CASGDTLGNTIYF.

In the case of this clone: Germline is not matched at one junction end, which may reflect a read error. This chain joins TRBV3-1 (or the pseudogene TRBV3-2) and TRBJ1-1; no clear D. CDR1 LGHDT and CDR2 YNNKEL come from the germline V gene (reference sequence). The CDR3 is 10 residues long. The CDR3 loop reads CASSKGMRVF. In DNA, the CDR3 is TGTGCCAGCAGCAAGGGAATGAGGGTTTTT.

The V and J genes are TRBV21-1 and TRBJ2-1; no check of the table's D call, TRBD2, against the DNA was made. TRBV21-1 is a recognized pseudogene. This CDR3 region has 15 residues. CDR3 sequence (DNA): TGTGCCAGCAGCTCCGGACTAGTGGCCCATAATGAGCAGTTCTTC. This encodes CASSSGLVAHNEQFF.

The chain joins TRBV27 to TRBJ1-3; D perhaps matches TRBD1 (5 bases). In germline, CDR1 is MNHEY, CDR2 SMNVEV (reference sequence). V was clipped by 5 bases and J by 4 bases, with 15 bases between them. This CDR3 spans 15 amino acids. Written as DNA, the CDR3 is TGTGCCAGCAGTGTGGTTGGGGGGGTCGGAAACACCATATATTTT. Amino acid sequence: CASSVVGGVGNTIYF.

This rearrangement joins TRBV10-2 to TRBJ2-7, with D perhaps matching TRBD1 (5 bases). CDR1 WSHSY and CDR2 SAAADI come from the germline V gene. The V gene lost 0 bases and the J gene lost 4 bases, with 13 bases spanning the gap. This CDR3 has 15 amino acids. DNA of the CDR3: TGCGCCAGCAGTGAGTCCCCAGGGCTAATATACGAGCAGTACTTC. Translated: CASSESPGLIYEQYF.

The chain combines TRBV4-2 with TRBJ1-4; 9 bases are shared with TRBD1. V was pared by 4 bases and J by 3 bases, with 12 bases of the junction left unmatched. The CDR3 runs 18 residues. Germline CDR1 is LGHNA and CDR2 is YNFKEQ. CDR3 region: CASSPLGQGCIANEKLFF. The DNA of the CDR3 is TGTGCCAGCAGCCCCCTGGGACAGGGTTGTATAGCTAATGAAAAACTGTTTTTT.

This chain uses TRBV6-5 with TRBJ1-3; 7 nucleotides match TRBD1. V lost 5 bases to trimming and J lost 1 base; unmatched junction nucleotides: 2. The CDR3 totals 14 residues. Germline loops: CDR1 MNHEY, CDR2 SVGAGI. The CDR3 DNA reads as TGTGCCAGCAGTCTGACAGGGTCTGGAAACACCATATATTTT. Translating gives CASSLTGSGNTIYF.

The CDR3 DNA follows: TGTGCCAGCACCCTATGGGTACAGGGCGGGACCGGGGAGCTGTTTTTT. Amino acids: CASTLWVQGGTGELFF. The gene calls are TRBV7-2 and TRBJ2-2, with D possibly TRBD1 on 6 matching bases. The CDR3 contains 16 residues. V shed 7 bases and J shed 5 bases, with 20 bases lying between them. From germline, CDR1 is SGHTA and CDR2 FQGNSA.

The V gene is TRBV10-3, the J gene TRBJ2-7; TRBD2 aligns across 8 bases. The V segment lost 8 bases and the J segment 2 bases; nucleotides outside the gene matches: 8. The CDR3 is 14 amino acids. Looked up from germline, CDR1 is ENHRY and CDR2 is SYGVKD. DNA for the CDR3: TGTGCCATCTCCTCCCCGGGGGGGGCCTACGAGCAGTACTTC. Translation gives CAISSPGGAYEQYF.

The V and J genes are TRBV5-1 and TRBJ1-3; D may be TRBD1 (5 bases). The V end lost 1 base, the J end lost 6 bases, and 8 bases lay between the germline ends. The CDR3 length is 13 residues. CDR1 is SGHRS, CDR2 YFSETQ, per germline. The DNA of the CDR3 is TGCGCCAGCAGCTTGCCGACAGAAAACACCATATATTTT. This codes for CASSLPTENTIYF.